This T cell receptor (beta chain) is from a study of blood T cell repertoires in COVID-19. About the research overall: The cDNA or gDNA used as material had been derived from T cells, B-cell-depleted T cells, or PBMCs.

Clones were sequenced by immunoSEQ multiplex PCR, and TCRdb holds only the in-frame ones, with some missing. The data hold roughly 260,000 clones, with 75% to 95% observed a single time. Clinical history as reported by participants underpinned cohort assignment. Donors in Cohort 3 who had recovered were those with two negative PCRs, healthcare professional clearance, or resolution of their symptoms. In germline, CDR1 is SNHLY, CDR2 FYNNEI. This CDR3 contains 15 residues. V lost 3 bases, J lost 0 bases, and 11 bases lay in between. The receptor's source is a woman in her late teens or twenties who had recovered from COVID-19. This chain connects TRBV2 to TRBJ1-1, with D unresolved. The sequencing input was PBMCs or T cells enriched from blood (not recorded which). CDR3 sequence (DNA): TGTGCCAGCAGTGAGGCAGAGCGGATGAACACTGAAGCTTTCTTT. Its protein product is CASSEAERMNTEAFF. Complete variable domain (other parts from reference TRBV2 and TRBJ1-1): EPEVTQTPSHQVTQMGQEVILRCVPISNHLYFYWYRQILGQKVEFLVSFYNNEISEKSEIFDDQFSVERPDGSNFTLKIRSTKLEDSAMYFCASSEAERMNTEAFFGQGTRLTVV.